The rows below give T cell receptor beta chains drawn from one sample of a study of OX40 agonist ivuxolimab in advanced cancers. Repertoires were generated with immunoSEQ multiplex PCR, while TCRdb's copy carries only in-frame clones and drops some. The data contain 35,000 to 45,000 clones, roughly nine tenths of them singletons. The sample was CD4+ or CD8+ T cells sorted from blood, taken in a trial of the OX40 agonist ivuxolimab. These receptors were collected from an adult with an advanced solid tumor such as melanoma, head and neck, liver or kidney cancer. Both conserved end residues are part of each CDR3. The order of the fields is V gene, J gene, clone size, D gene, CDR3 protein, CDR3 DNA. D genes are given only for firm matches. A clone size is listed for some rows: how often the clone was seen (once, few, many), or a class if it is expanded.

v_gene: TRBV28
j_gene: TRBJ2-1
abundance: -
d_gene: -
CDR3aa: CASSSRYYNEQFF
CDR3nt: TGTGCCAGCAGTTCCCGCTACTACAATGAGCAGTTCTTC

v_gene: TRBV4-2
j_gene: TRBJ1-3
abundance: -
d_gene: TRBD1
CDR3aa: CASSVGQGGGAVNTIYF
CDR3nt: TGTGCCAGCAGTGTCGGACAGGGTGGCGGGGCCGTGAACACCATATATTTT

v_gene: TRBV7-2
j_gene: TRBJ2-5
abundance: once
d_gene: -
CDR3aa: CASSVGQQETQYF
CDR3nt: TGTGCCAGCAGCGTTGGCCAGCAAGAGACCCAGTACTTC

v_gene: TRBV18
j_gene: TRBJ1-5
abundance: few
d_gene: TRBD1
CDR3aa: CASSPDRTNQPQHF
CDR3nt: TGTGCCAGCTCACCGGACAGGACGAATCAGCCCCAGCATTTT

v_gene: TRBV5-1
j_gene: TRBJ2-1
abundance: -
d_gene: TRBD2
CDR3aa: CASSVSGSNEQFF
CDR3nt: TGCGCCAGCAGCGTTAGCGGGAGCAATGAGCAGTTCTTC

v_gene: TRBV5-6
j_gene: TRBJ1-2
abundance: -
d_gene: TRBD1
CDR3aa: CASSYDRDYGYTF
CDR3nt: TGTGCCAGCAGTTACGACAGGGACTATGGCTACACCTTC

v_gene: TRBV30
j_gene: TRBJ2-1
abundance: -
d_gene: -
CDR3aa: CAWDSGTGDEQFF
CDR3nt: TGTGCCTGGGATTCCGGGACCGGCGATGAGCAGTTCTTC

v_gene: TRBV11-2
j_gene: TRBJ1-2
abundance: -
d_gene: -
CDR3aa: CASSLDIQGLKDYTF
CDR3nt: TGTGCCAGCAGCTTAGATATTCAGGGGCTTAAGGACTACACCTTC

v_gene: TRBV28
j_gene: TRBJ1-2
abundance: -
d_gene: -
CDR3aa: CASSPTSTDRLGRGYTF
CDR3nt: TGTGCCAGCAGCCCCACCTCCACTGACAGATTGGGTCGGGGCTACACCTTC

v_gene: TRBV28
j_gene: TRBJ1-2
abundance: -
d_gene: -
CDR3aa: CASSWSPTANYGYTF
CDR3nt: TGTGCCAGCAGTTGGTCCCCGACAGCTAACTATGGCTACACCTTC

v_gene: TRBV27
j_gene: TRBJ1-5
abundance: once
d_gene: -
CDR3aa: CATKQGHSNQPQHF
CDR3nt: TGTGCCACCAAACAGGGACATAGCAATCAGCCCCAGCATTTT

v_gene: TRBV9
j_gene: TRBJ2-3
abundance: -
d_gene: -
CDR3aa: CASSVGAIGGGTDTQYF
CDR3nt: TGTGCCAGCAGCGTAGGTGCTATAGGGGGGGGCACAGATACGCAGTATTTT

v_gene: TRBV21-1
j_gene: TRBJ2-1
abundance: -
d_gene: -
CDR3aa: CARLATSGDYNEQFF
CDR3nt: TGTGCCAGACTAGCTACTAGCGGAGATTACAATGAGCAGTTCTTC

v_gene: TRBV28
j_gene: TRBJ2-5
abundance: -
d_gene: TRBD2
CDR3aa: CASSSRTSAQETQYF
CDR3nt: TGTGCCAGCAGTTCCCGGACTAGCGCCCAAGAGACCCAGTACTTC

v_gene: TRBV19
j_gene: TRBJ1-1
abundance: -
d_gene: -
CDR3aa: CASSIDGGSTEAFF
CDR3nt: TGTGCCAGTAGTATAGATGGAGGGAGCACTGAAGCTTTCTTT

v_gene: TRBV18
j_gene: TRBJ1-3
abundance: -
d_gene: -
CDR3aa: CASSPSPRGAGNTIYF
CDR3nt: TGTGCCAGCTCACCATCACCCAGGGGTGCCGGAAACACCATATATTTT

v_gene: TRBV29-1
j_gene: TRBJ2-3
abundance: -
d_gene: -
CDR3aa: CSVDASTDTQYF
CDR3nt: TGCAGCGTTGACGCTAGCACAGATACGCAGTATTTT

v_gene: TRBV5-1
j_gene: TRBJ1-4
abundance: -
d_gene: -
CDR3aa: CASSPGQGRGGTNEKLFF
CDR3nt: TGCGCCAGCAGCCCCGGCCAGGGCAGGGGAGGAACTAATGAAAAACTGTTTTTT

v_gene: TRBV7-2
j_gene: TRBJ1-6
abundance: -
d_gene: TRBD1
CDR3aa: CASSLGQGNNSPLHF
CDR3nt: TGTGCCAGCAGCTTAGGACAGGGGAACAATTCACCCCTCCACTTT

v_gene: TRBV7-3
j_gene: TRBJ1-1
abundance: -
d_gene: -
CDR3aa: CASSLAGGPRTEAFF
CDR3nt: TGTGCCAGCAGCTTAGCAGGAGGTCCACGTACTGAAGCTTTCTTT